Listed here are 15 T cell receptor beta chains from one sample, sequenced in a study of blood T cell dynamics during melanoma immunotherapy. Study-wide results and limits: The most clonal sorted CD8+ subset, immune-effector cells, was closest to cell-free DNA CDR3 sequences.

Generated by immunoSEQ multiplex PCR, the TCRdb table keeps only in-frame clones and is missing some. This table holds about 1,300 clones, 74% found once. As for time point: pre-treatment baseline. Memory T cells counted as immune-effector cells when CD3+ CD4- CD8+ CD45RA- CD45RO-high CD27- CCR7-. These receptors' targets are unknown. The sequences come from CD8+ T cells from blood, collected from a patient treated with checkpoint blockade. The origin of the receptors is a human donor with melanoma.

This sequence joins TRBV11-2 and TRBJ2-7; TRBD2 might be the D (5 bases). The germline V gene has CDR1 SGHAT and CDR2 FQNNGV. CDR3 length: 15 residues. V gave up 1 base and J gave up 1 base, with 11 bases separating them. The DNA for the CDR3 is TGTGCCAGCAGCTTAGCCGTAGGGAGTTCCTACGAGCAGTACTTC. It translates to CASSLAVGSSYEQYF.

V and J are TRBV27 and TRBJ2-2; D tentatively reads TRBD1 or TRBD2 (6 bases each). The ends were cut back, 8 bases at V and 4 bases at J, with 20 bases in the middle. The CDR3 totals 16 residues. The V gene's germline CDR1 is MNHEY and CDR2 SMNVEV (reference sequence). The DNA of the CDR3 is TGTGCCAGCTCCACCCTAGGATCGGGGGCCACCGGGGAGCTGTTTTTT. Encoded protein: CASSTLGSGATGELFF.

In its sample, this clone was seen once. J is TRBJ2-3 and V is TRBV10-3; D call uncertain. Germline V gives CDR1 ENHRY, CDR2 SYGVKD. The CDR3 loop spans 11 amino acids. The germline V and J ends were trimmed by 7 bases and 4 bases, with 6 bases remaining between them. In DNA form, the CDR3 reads TGTGCCATCATGGTCTCAGATACGCAGTATTTT. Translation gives CAIMVSDTQYF.

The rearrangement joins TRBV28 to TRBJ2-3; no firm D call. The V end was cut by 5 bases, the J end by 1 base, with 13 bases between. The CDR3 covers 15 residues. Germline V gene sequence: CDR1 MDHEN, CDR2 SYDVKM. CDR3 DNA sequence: TGTGCCAGCAGTCACGACTCCTTCGGCACAGATACGCAGTATTTT. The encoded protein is CASSHDSFGTDTQYF. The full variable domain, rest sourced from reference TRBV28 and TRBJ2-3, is DVKVTQSSRYLVKRTGEKVFLECVQDMDHENMFWYRQDPGLGLRLIYFSYDVKMKEKGDIPEGYSVSREKKERFSLILESASTNQTSMYLCASSHDSFGTDTQYFGPGTRLTVL.

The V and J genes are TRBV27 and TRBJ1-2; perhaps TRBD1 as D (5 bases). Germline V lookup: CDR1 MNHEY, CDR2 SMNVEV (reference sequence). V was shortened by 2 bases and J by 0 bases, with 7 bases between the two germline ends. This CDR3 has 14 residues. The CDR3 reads CASSLQGANYGYTF. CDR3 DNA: TGTGCCAGCAGTTTACAGGGAGCTAACTATGGCTACACCTTC.

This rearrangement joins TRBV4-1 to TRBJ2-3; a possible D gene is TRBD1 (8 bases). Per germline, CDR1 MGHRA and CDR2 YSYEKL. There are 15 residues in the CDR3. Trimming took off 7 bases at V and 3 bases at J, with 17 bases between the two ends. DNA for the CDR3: TGCGCCAGCACTGGTGGACAGGGAGGGACAGATACGCAGTATTTT. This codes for CASTGGQGGTDTQYF.

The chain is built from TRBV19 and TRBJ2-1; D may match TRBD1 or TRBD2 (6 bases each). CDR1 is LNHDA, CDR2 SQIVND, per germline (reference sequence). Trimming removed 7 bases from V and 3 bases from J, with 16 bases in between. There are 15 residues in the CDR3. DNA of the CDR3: TGTGCCAGTATTCCTAATGGGGGGCTCTACAATGAGCAGTTCTTC. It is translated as CASIPNGGLYNEQFF.

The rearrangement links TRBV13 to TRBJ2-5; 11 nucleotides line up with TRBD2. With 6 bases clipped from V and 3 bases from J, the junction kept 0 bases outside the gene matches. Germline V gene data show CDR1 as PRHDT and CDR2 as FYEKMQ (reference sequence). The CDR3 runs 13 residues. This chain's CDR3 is CASRTSGKETQYF. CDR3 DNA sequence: TGTGCCAGCAGGACTAGCGGGAAAGAGACCCAGTACTTC.

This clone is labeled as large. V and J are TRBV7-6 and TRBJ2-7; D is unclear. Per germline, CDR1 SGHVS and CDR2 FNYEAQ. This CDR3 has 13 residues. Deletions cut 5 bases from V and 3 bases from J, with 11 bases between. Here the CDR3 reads CASSIGPNYEQYF. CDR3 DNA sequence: TGTGCCAGCAGCATCGGACCCAACTACGAGCAGTACTTC. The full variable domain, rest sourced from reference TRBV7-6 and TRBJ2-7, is GAGVSQSPRYKVTKRGQDVALRCDPISGHVSLYWYRQALGQGPEFLTYFNYEAQQDKSGLPNDRFSAERPEGSISTLTIQRTEQRDSAMYRCASSIGPNYEQYFGPGTRLTVT.

CDR3 bases: TGCAGCGGACGACTAGCGGGAAGAAACAATGAGCAGTTCTTC. It translates to CSGRLAGRNNEQFF. The chain couples TRBV29-1 to TRBJ2-1; TRBD2 agrees at 11 bases. The germline gives CDR1 SQVTM, CDR2 ANQGSEA. V lost 7 bases, J lost 5 bases, and 7 bases stayed unmatched. The CDR3 has 14 amino acids.

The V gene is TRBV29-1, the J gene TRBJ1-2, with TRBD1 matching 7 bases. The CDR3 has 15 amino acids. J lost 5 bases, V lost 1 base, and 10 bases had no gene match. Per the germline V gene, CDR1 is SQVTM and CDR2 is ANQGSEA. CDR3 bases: TGCAGCGTTGAAGTTAGGGGGCGTAGTAGGTATGGCTACACCTTC. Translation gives CSVEVRGRSRYGYTF.

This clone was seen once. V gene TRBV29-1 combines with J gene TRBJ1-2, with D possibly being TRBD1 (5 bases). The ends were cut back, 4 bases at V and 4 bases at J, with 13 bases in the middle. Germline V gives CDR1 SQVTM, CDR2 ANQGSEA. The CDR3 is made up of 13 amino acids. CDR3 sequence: CSVVFPGFYGYTF. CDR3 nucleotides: TGCAGCGTTGTATTCCCAGGGTTCTATGGCTACACCTTC.

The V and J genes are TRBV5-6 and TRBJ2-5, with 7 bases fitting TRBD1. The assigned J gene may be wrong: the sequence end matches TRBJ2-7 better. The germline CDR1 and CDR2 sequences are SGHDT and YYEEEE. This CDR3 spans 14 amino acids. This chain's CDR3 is CASSLGDSAYEQYF. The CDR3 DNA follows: TGTGCCAGCAGCTTGGGGGACAGCGCCTACGAGCAGTACTTC.

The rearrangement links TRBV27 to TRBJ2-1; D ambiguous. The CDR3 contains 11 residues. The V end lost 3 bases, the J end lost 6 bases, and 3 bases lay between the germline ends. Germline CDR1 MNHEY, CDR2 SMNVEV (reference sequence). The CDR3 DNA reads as TGTGCCAGCAGTTTCTCCAATGAGCAGTTCTTC. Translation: CASSFSNEQFF.

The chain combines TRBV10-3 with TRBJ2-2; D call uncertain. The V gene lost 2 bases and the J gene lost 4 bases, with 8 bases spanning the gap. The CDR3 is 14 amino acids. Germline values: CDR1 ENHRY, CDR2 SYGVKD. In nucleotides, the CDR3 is TGTGCCATCAGTGAGGGATTGCCCACCGGGGAGCTGTTTTTT. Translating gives CAISEGLPTGELFF.